This T cell receptor (beta chain) was captured in a study of T cells in Graves' hyperthyroidism and ophthalmopathy. Amplification of TCR beta CDR3 regions was performed using RNA transcripts as template. The TCR CDR3 was amplified in a first-round RT-PCR using the HTBI primer set. TCRdb used MiXCR to reprocess the multiplex PCR reads, holding one entry per CDR3 protein. The sample lists around 690,000 distinct CDR3 sequences; 15% to 20% were seen once. In this sample, this clonotype turned up many times. Patients were aged 18 to 65, had disease duration under 2 months, and had newly diagnosed hyperthyroidism. In making diagnoses, clinical symptoms, serum thyroxine and TRAb, thyroid ultrasound and orbital computed tomography were all used. V was pared by 0 bases and J by 0 bases, with 9 bases between. Germline CDR1 reads SGHTA; CDR2 reads FQGNSA. The CDR3 totals 16 residues.

The rearrangement joins TRBV7-2 to TRBJ1-3; D gene ambiguous. What was sequenced was blood. This TCR came from a man in his forties or fifties with Graves' hyperthyroidism. The CDR3 nucleotides are TGTGCCAGCAGCTTAGCCGAGGCCAGCTCTGGAAACACCATATATTTT. Its translation is CASSLAEASSGNTIYF.